A selection of T cell receptor beta chains follows, all from one sample in a study of response to subunit inactivated influenza vaccine. Via MiXCR, TCRdb re-called the RT-PCR reads, giving one row per CDR3 protein. The data hold around 710,000 distinct CDR3 sequences, with about 15% observed a single time. This specimen was PBMCs from blood, taken approximately 15 days before vaccination. These receptors were obtained from a man aged 45-60 years who received an inactivated influenza vaccine. Both conserved end residues are part of each CDR3. Each record gives: clone size, J gene, D gene, V gene, CDR3 protein, CDR3 DNA. D genes are given only for firm matches. Expanded clones get a size class; other rows say once, few or many, or leave the size out.

clone size: many
J gene: TRBJ2-3
D gene: NA
V gene: TRBV7-2
CDR3 protein: CASSLAGLITDTQYF
CDR3 DNA: TGTGCCAGCAGCTTAGCGGGACTGATCACAGATACGCAGTATTTT

clone size: NA
J gene: TRBJ2-1
D gene: TRBD2
V gene: TRBV7-9
CDR3 protein: CASSYRTSRFF
CDR3 DNA: TGTGCCAGCAGCTATCGGACTAGTCGTTTCTTC

clone size: few
J gene: TRBJ2-5
D gene: NA
V gene: TRBV5-5
CDR3 protein: CASSLAFQETQYF
CDR3 DNA: TGTGCCAGCAGTCTAGCATTCCAAGAGACCCAGTACTTC

clone size: few
J gene: TRBJ1-6
D gene: NA
V gene: TRBV5-1
CDR3 protein: CASSPAARTSYNSPLHF
CDR3 DNA: TGCGCCAGCAGCCCGGCCGCGCGTACCTCCTATAATTCACCCCTCCACTTT

clone size: few
J gene: TRBJ2-7
D gene: NA
V gene: TRBV6-4
CDR3 protein: CASSDTSPYYEQYF
CDR3 DNA: TGTGCCAGCAGTGACACGTCTCCGTACTACGAGCAGTACTTC

clone size: few
J gene: TRBJ2-5
D gene: NA
V gene: TRBV7-9
CDR3 protein: CASSIDSVQETQYF
CDR3 DNA: TGTGCCAGCAGCATCGACAGCGTACAAGAGACCCAGTACTTC

clone size: many
J gene: TRBJ2-1
D gene: TRBD2
V gene: TRBV29-1
CDR3 protein: CSVYGRDNEQFF
CDR3 DNA: TGCAGCGTTTACGGGAGGGACAATGAGCAGTTCTTC

clone size: few
J gene: TRBJ2-3
D gene: NA
V gene: TRBV10-3
CDR3 protein: CAISALGPTDTQYF
CDR3 DNA: TGTGCCATCAGTGCACTAGGACCCACAGATACGCAGTATTTT

clone size: few
J gene: TRBJ2-7
D gene: NA
V gene: TRBV20-1
CDR3 protein: CSAGTDEQYF
CDR3 DNA: TGCAGTGCGGGGACCGACGAGCAGTACTTC

clone size: few
J gene: TRBJ2-5
D gene: TRBD1
V gene: TRBV12-3/TRBV12-4
CDR3 protein: CASSTFRQGEETQYF
CDR3 DNA: TGTGCCAGCAGTACCTTTAGACAGGGGGAAGAGACCCAGTACTTC

clone size: NA
J gene: TRBJ2-5
D gene: NA
V gene: TRBV5-6
CDR3 protein: CASSLDWRETQYF
CDR3 DNA: TGTGCCAGCAGCTTGGATTGGAGGGAGACCCAGTACTTC

clone size: NA
J gene: TRBJ2-2
D gene: NA
V gene: TRBV6-2/TRBV6-3
CDR3 protein: CASLDDRWGANTGELFF
CDR3 DNA: TGTGCCAGCTTGGATGACAGGTGGGGAGCGAACACCGGGGAGCTGTTTTTT

clone size: few
J gene: TRBJ2-7
D gene: NA
V gene: TRBV6-2/TRBV6-3
CDR3 protein: CASTPGGTYEQYF
CDR3 DNA: TGTGCCAGCACCCCCGGGGGAACCTACGAGCAGTACTTC

clone size: few
J gene: TRBJ1-2
D gene: NA
V gene: TRBV4-1
CDR3 protein: CASSQDPSSYGYTF
CDR3 DNA: TGCGCCAGCAGCCAAGATCCTAGCTCCTATGGCTACACCTTC

clone size: many
J gene: TRBJ2-7
D gene: NA
V gene: TRBV9
CDR3 protein: CASSVGGSSYEQYF
CDR3 DNA: TGTGCCAGCAGCGTAGGTGGGAGCTCCTACGAGCAGTACTTC

clone size: many
J gene: TRBJ1-2
D gene: TRBD1
V gene: TRBV7-8
CDR3 protein: CASSLSGTGAGYTF
CDR3 DNA: TGTGCCAGCAGCTTAAGTGGGACAGGGGCAGGCTACACCTTC

clone size: NA
J gene: TRBJ2-2
D gene: TRBD1
V gene: TRBV7-2
CDR3 protein: CACGQGNTGELFF
CDR3 DNA: TGTGCCTGCGGACAGGGCAACACCGGGGAGCTGTTTTTT

clone size: NA
J gene: TRBJ2-7
D gene: NA
V gene: TRBV7-2
CDR3 protein: CASSLQGWDYEQYF
CDR3 DNA: TGTGCCAGCAGCTTACAGGGATGGGACTACGAGCAGTACTTC

clone size: few
J gene: TRBJ2-2
D gene: NA
V gene: TRBV10-3
CDR3 protein: CAISPGHRAGELFF
CDR3 DNA: TGTGCCATCAGCCCGGGACACCGGGCCGGGGAGCTGTTTTTT

clone size: few
J gene: TRBJ2-7
D gene: TRBD2
V gene: TRBV3-1
CDR3 protein: CASSPQWGGYEQYF
CDR3 DNA: TGTGCCAGCAGCCCACAGTGGGGGGGCTACGAGCAGTACTTC

clone size: NA
J gene: TRBJ2-2
D gene: NA
V gene: TRBV29-1
CDR3 protein: CSVQGANTGELFF
CDR3 DNA: TGCAGCGTCCAGGGAGCGAACACCGGGGAGCTGTTTTTT

clone size: NA
J gene: TRBJ2-3
D gene: NA
V gene: TRBV24-1
CDR3 protein: CATSEGFKDTQYF
CDR3 DNA: TGTGCCACCAGTGAGGGCTTCAAAGATACGCAGTATTTT

clone size: NA
J gene: TRBJ1-4
D gene: NA
V gene: TRBV20-1
CDR3 protein: CSARAGSNEKLFF
CDR3 DNA: TGCAGTGCTAGGGCAGGGTCTAATGAAAAACTGTTTTTT

clone size: NA
J gene: TRBJ2-7
D gene: NA
V gene: TRBV20-1
CDR3 protein: CSARDLRTYEQYF
CDR3 DNA: TGCAGTGCTAGAGATTTGAGAACCTACGAGCAGTACTTC

clone size: few
J gene: TRBJ2-7
D gene: TRBD1
V gene: TRBV28
CDR3 protein: CASLQGVEDEQYF
CDR3 DNA: TGTGCCAGCTTGCAGGGGGTAGAGGACGAGCAGTACTTC

clone size: NA
J gene: TRBJ2-6
D gene: NA
V gene: TRBV2
CDR3 protein: CASRWSGAGANVLTF
CDR3 DNA: TGTGCCAGCAGATGGTCGGGGGCTGGGGCCAACGTCCTGACTTTC

clone size: NA
J gene: TRBJ2-1
D gene: TRBD1
V gene: TRBV2
CDR3 protein: CASSTRDRNSNEQFF
CDR3 DNA: TGTGCCAGCAGTACCCGGGACAGGAATTCCAATGAGCAGTTCTTC

clone size: NA
J gene: TRBJ1-3
D gene: NA
V gene: TRBV4-1
CDR3 protein: CASSQQVAPGNTIYF
CDR3 DNA: TGCGCCAGCAGCCAACAGGTAGCCCCTGGAAACACCATATATTTT

clone size: NA
J gene: TRBJ2-7
D gene: NA
V gene: TRBV7-2
CDR3 protein: CASSVGFYEQYF
CDR3 DNA: TGTGCCAGCAGCGTGGGGTTCTACGAGCAGTACTTC

clone size: few
J gene: TRBJ2-2
D gene: NA
V gene: TRBV12-3/TRBV12-4
CDR3 protein: CASSNGGRDTGELFF
CDR3 DNA: TGTGCCAGCAGCAACGGGGGTAGAGACACCGGGGAGCTGTTTTTT

clone size: few
J gene: TRBJ2-6
D gene: NA
V gene: TRBV28
CDR3 protein: CASSHGGPIVSGANVLTF
CDR3 DNA: TGTGCCAGCAGCCACGGGGGGCCAATTGTCTCTGGGGCCAACGTCCTGACTTTC